One and the same sample provided the 9 T cell receptor beta chains below, sequenced in a study of blood T cells in healthy people across ages. The authors ran a second PCR of 7 to 11 cycles using a sample-barcoded 5' primer and a J-beta primer mix. TCRdb re-called the 5' RACE reads with MiXCR, one entry per CDR3 protein. The sample gives roughly 2 million distinct CDR3 sequences, roughly 52% of which show up once; 2% to 2.5% is in the top ten. The sample consisted of blood. The receptors here all came from a woman aged 40-49 years in good health.

A few counts support this clonotype. This chain connects TRBV4-1 to TRBJ2-1; no definite D call. The CDR3 consists of 14 residues. The germline CDR1 and CDR2 sequences are MGHRA and YSYEKL. The V gene lost 3 bases and the J gene lost 5 bases, with 11 bases spanning the gap. The CDR3 sequence: CASSQKELHNEQFF. As DNA, the CDR3 is TGCGCCAGCAGCCAGAAGGAACTCCACAATGAGCAGTTCTTC.

J is TRBJ1-2 and V is TRBV3-1; D remains ambiguous. CDR1 is LGHDT, CDR2 YNNKEL, per germline (reference sequence). This CDR3 spans 13 amino acids. V lost 1 base, J lost 8 bases, and 11 bases lay in between. CDR3 loop: CASSQGRRMGYTF. CDR3 sequence (DNA): TGTGCCAGCAGCCAAGGACGAAGAATGGGCTACACCTTC. Variable domain in full (rest from reference TRBV3-1 and TRBJ1-2): DTAVSQTPKYLVTQMGNDKSIKCEQNLGHDTMYWYKQDSKKFLKIMFSYNNKELIINETVPNRFSPKSPDKAHLNLHINSLELGDSAVYFCASSQGRRMGYTFGSGTRLTVV.

The chain links TRBV4-1 to TRBJ2-4; D may be TRBD2 (5 bases). The CDR3 runs 16 residues. Germline V gives CDR1 MGHRA, CDR2 YSYEKL. Between the trimmed V and J ends, which lost 1 base and 0 bases, there was a span of 10 bases. In DNA form, the CDR3 reads TGCGCCAGCAGCCAAGGTTTGGACTTAGCCAAAAACATTCAGTACTTC. Translating it yields CASSQGLDLAKNIQYF.

V is TRBV9 and J is TRBJ1-2, with D unclear. The length of the CDR3 is 11 residues. V was shortened by 3 bases and J by 10 bases, with 10 bases between the two germline ends. Germline-derived CDR1 and CDR2 are SGDLS and YYNGEE. The DNA of the CDR3 is TGTGCCAGCAGCGGATACGAGAACTACACCTTC. Translation gives CASSGYENYTF.

The CDR3 protein is CASRSDPGPYEQYF. CDR3 in DNA: TGTGCCAGCAGATCCGATCCAGGTCCCTACGAGCAGTACTTC. This chain connects TRBV6-1 to TRBJ2-7; D is unclear. Germline V gene lookup returns CDR1 MNHNS and CDR2 SASEGT. Between the trimmed V and J ends, which lost 6 bases and 2 bases, there was a span of 14 bases. This CDR3 contains 14 residues.

Written as DNA, the CDR3 is TGCAGCGGAGGGACAGGGACCCACAATGAGCAGTTCTTC. It codes for CSGGTGTHNEQFF. The chain carries TRBV29-1 and TRBJ2-1, with 9 bases aligning to TRBD1. The CDR3 runs to 13 residues. Per germline, CDR1 SQVTM and CDR2 ANQGSEA. V trimming: 7 bases; J trimming: 5 bases; junction bases outside the gene matches: 6.

The chain carries TRBV25-1 and TRBJ2-1, with 14 bases aligning to TRBD2. Germline assignment: CDR1 MGHDK and CDR2 SYGVNS. The CDR3 spans 18 residues. The V and J ends lost 4 bases and 0 bases, in that order; junction bases with no gene match: 5. CDR3 nucleotide sequence: TGTGCCAGCAGTGCCGGGACTAGCGGGGGAGACTCCTACAATGAGCAGTTCTTC. Its protein product is CASSAGTSGGDSYNEQFF.

The rearrangement uses TRBV6-5 and TRBJ2-7, with D perhaps TRBD1 (6 bases). Near its end, the DNA agrees better with TRBJ2-5, so the J call may be wrong. The CDR3 covers 16 residues. In germline, CDR1 is MNHEY, CDR2 SVGAGI. As DNA, the CDR3 is TGTGCCAGCAGTTACTCTCAGGGGCTCGGTGTTGGGACCCAGTACTTC. Translating it yields CASSYSQGLGVGTQYF.

The chain joins TRBV6-5 to TRBJ1-6; TRBD1 is a possible D gene (6 bases). The germline gives CDR1 MNHEY, CDR2 SVGAGI. The ends were cut back, 5 bases at V and 8 bases at J, with 16 bases in the middle. CDR3 length: 15 residues. CDR3 amino acids: CASSLRDKGDSPLHF. The CDR3, as DNA: TGTGCCAGCAGTCTCCGGGACAAAGGCGATTCACCCCTCCACTTT.